A selection of T cell receptor beta chains follows, all from one sample in a study of identical twins. TCRdb analysed the 5' RACE reads with MiXCR anew, one entry per CDR3 protein. The sample records hundreds of thousands of distinct CDR3 sequences, less than 25% being singletons. These data also featured in a second study, about T cells expressing NK-cell markers.

Material: PBMCs. The receptors here all came from a woman in her late teens or twenties in good health. The CDR3 runs from the conserved cysteine through the conserved F or W. Fields, in order: V gene, J gene, clone size, CDR3 protein. Some rows have no size entry. The others give once, few or many, or a class for an expanded clone.

>TRBV6-5|TRBJ2-3|.
CASSYSPATSGFRTDTQYF
>TRBV10-3|TRBJ2-3|.
CAISESHGTGNDKQYF
>TRBV15|TRBJ1-6|few
CATSNRDGYNSPLHF
>TRBV12-3/TRBV12-4|TRBJ2-1|.
CASSPLTGLAGGGAYNEQFF
>TRBV5-1|TRBJ2-7|few
CASSVTGATYEQYF
>TRBV15|TRBJ2-2|.
CATSRKRTGTSGISTGELFF
>TRBV7-3|TRBJ1-2|.
CASSQGRDGYGYTF
>TRBV6-5|TRBJ1-6|many
CASSNLQTEDNSPLHF
>TRBV7-9|TRBJ1-3|.
CASSSGWSGNTIYF
>TRBV5-1|TRBJ2-3|few
CASSLEGQNTDTQYF
>TRBV6-5|TRBJ2-3|.
CASSYYSVSTDTQYF
>TRBV6-1|TRBJ1-1|many
CASIPRGYMNTEAFF
>TRBV7-8|TRBJ2-3|few
CASSAHRLAGGDTQYF
>TRBV6-5|TRBJ1-1|few
CASSYSTLNTEAFF
>TRBV7-9|TRBJ1-3|.
CASSSQPRTGNTIYF
>TRBV3-1|TRBJ1-1|.
CASSPLTGGWTEAFF
>TRBV9|TRBJ2-1|.
CASSVGTSAGGDEQFF
>TRBV5-5|TRBJ2-3|.
CASSRIGTSGADTQYF
>TRBV20-1|TRBJ2-4|.
CSAQGQGGEVAKNIQYF
>TRBV6-1|TRBJ2-1|.
CASTSWRKNEQFF